This TCR beta chain was sequenced during a study of graft-versus-host responses after intestinal transplantation. The V segment lost 3 bases and the J segment 3 bases; nucleotides outside the gene matches: 10. The CDR3 consists of 15 residues. The germline V gene encodes CDR1 SQVTM and CDR2 ANQGSEA. Produced via immunoSEQ multiplex PCR; TCRdb's table is partial and in-frame only. This table holds 6,000 to 7,500 clones, 30% to 40% found once. Responders (roughly 200,000, CFSE-labeled) were co-plated with roughly 200,000 irradiated, violet-dye-labeled stimulators. The material sequenced was alloreactive CD8+ T cells from a mixed lymphocyte reaction culture, taken before transplantation. Stated subset: CFSE-low proliferating T cells sorted from roughly six-day pre-transplant mixed lymphocyte reaction (GvH or HvG direction). The receptor was isolated from a human patient who was an organ donor for intestinal transplantation. The chain couples TRBV29-1 to TRBJ1-1, with 7 bases aligning to TRBD1. The CDR3 bases are TGCAGCGTTGAGGACGTTGCAACAGGGGACACTGAAGCTTTCTTT. Translated: CSVEDVATGDTEAFF.